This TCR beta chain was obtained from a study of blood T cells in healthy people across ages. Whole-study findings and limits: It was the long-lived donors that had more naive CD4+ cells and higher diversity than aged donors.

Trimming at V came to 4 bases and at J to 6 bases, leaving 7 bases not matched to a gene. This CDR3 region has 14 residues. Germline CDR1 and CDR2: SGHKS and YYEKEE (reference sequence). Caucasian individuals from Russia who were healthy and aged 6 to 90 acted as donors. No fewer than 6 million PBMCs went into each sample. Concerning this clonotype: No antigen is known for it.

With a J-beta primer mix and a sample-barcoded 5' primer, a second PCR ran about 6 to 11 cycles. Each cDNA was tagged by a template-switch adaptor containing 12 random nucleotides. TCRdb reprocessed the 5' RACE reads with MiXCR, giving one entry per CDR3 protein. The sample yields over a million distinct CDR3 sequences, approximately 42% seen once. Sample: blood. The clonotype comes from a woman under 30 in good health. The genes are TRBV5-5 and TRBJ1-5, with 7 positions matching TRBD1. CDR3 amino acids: CASSIDRVPQPQHF. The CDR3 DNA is TGTGCCAGCAGCATAGACAGGGTGCCTCAGCCCCAGCATTTT.